This T cell receptor (beta chain) comes out of a study of long-term antiretroviral therapy in people with HIV (dated by TCRdb to 2022 to 2024). Looking at the study overall: The earliest samples were collected about a decade before the 2015 WHO recommendation for immediate ART, when ART was typically delayed until CD4 counts fell. This retrospective serial study examined whether starting ART and sustained HIV suppression were associated with changes in the composition and diversity of the TRB repertoire in peripheral blood. From some 28 adults with confirmed HIV infection, the cohort provided approximately 210 cryopreserved PBMC samples, gathered serially across a mean of approximately six years (range 1-12). About 40% of the 30 participants with HIV were female. No cross-contamination during QIAcube processing turned up in test extractions that ran a monoclonal T-cell line alongside 30 or so polyclonal samples. Overall study outcomes, separate from this receptor: No data were available on ART adherence, viral resistance or therapy changes, limiting inferences about post-ART repertoire changes. Because PBMC availability was limited, only the TCR beta chain was sequenced, with no alpha chain pairing. Because pre-ART samples had limited cell numbers, profiling was done on unsorted PBMC rather than on sorted CD4+ and CD8+ T cells. The repertoire was dominated across all time points by expanded TRB clones identified before ART initiation, although this dominance was seen to fluctuate and to decrease in many PLHIV after ART. Starting ART was linked to a significant rise in TRB diversity, yet even after long-term ART the diversity remained significantly lower than in transplant donor controls. The samples span the years 2004 to 2017, and the ART regimens used may be less effective than current regimens. Compared with controls, HIV repertoires had narrower CDR3 length ranges, and the network structure pointed to an antigen-experienced repertoire that shifted only slightly toward naive after ART.

Inclusion was restricted to participants for whom at least one PBMC sample before ART initiation and at least two post-ART samples were available. All participants with HIV were treated in the United States of America. Before DNA extraction, cryopreserved samples of about 0.95-10 million PBMC were thawed and then washed. At the time of the earliest PBMC sample, participants with HIV were aged between roughly 20 and 54 years. Each participant contributed PBMC samples from 1-4 timepoints before ART initiation and 2-8 timepoints after ART initiation, with a median of 7 samples. Serial HIV viral load, CD4+ T-cell count, ART history and demographic data were obtained for every participant. A Qiagen kit on a QIAcube was used to extract genomic DNA from unsorted PBMC, with samples processed in batches of 12. Note on this clone: This receptor's antigen is unknown. Base qualities are missing; no much larger clone stands one base away.

The CDR3 holds 15 amino acids from the cysteine to the phenylalanine. Of all the DNA, just the CDR3 is kept, 45 bases in frame from base 1. CDR1 SGHTA and CDR2 FQGNSA are derived from the germline V gene. The germline V end is reduced by 7 bases and the J end by 2 bases; junction bases left unmatched: 8. The immunoSEQ hsTCRB v3.0 assay was used at survey level resolution to sequence the TRB variable region. TRB sequencing targeted a depth of about 40,000-55,000 T-cell genomes per sample. TRB libraries were pooled and sequenced on an Illumina MiSeq using a v3 150-cycle kit. The source study handled its data this way. Repertoire analysis was performed in R inside a reproducible Nextflow workflow that covered QC, data transformation and analysis. LymphoSeq2, an R package for exploring AIRR-Seq data, was used to implement custom analyses. After excluding a handful of samples that yielded fewer than 5000 total TRB sequences, roughly 190 HIV repertoires remained for analysis. Among the 200 or so HIV repertoires that were kept, approximately 61 were collected before ART initiation and over 120 were collected after ART initiation. Each repertoire was downsampled to 5000 TRB nucleotide sequences, and summary statistics were averaged across 100 downsampling iterations. TRB sequences were retained for analysis only if CDR3 regions of at least seven amino acids were present. A Shannon entropy-derived clonality score and the Gini coefficient were used to measure diversity. Repertoire networks linked the top 5000 CDR3 amino acid sequences whenever two sequences differed by an edit distance of one. For TRB CDR3 amino acid sequences, GLIPH2 was used to predict antigen specificity groups and MHC restriction. CDR3 amino acid sequences were matched against VDJdb and McPAS-TCR to flag known CMV, EBV, HIV or tissue antigen associations. Pre-ART, post-ART and control groups were compared with Wilcoxon signed-rank tests and Holm-Bonferroni correction. The clones in this table, taken by TCRdb from immuneACCESS, are in-frame only. Not every clone is retained; where verified, under half of the shortfall comes from an unresolved V gene, and the cause of the rest is unknown. From that table come the V and J calls and clone size; the DNA was used to work out D and trimming. For this sample the table gives tens of thousands of clones, of which 70% to 90% were detected only once. Approximately 4.9% of the sample comes from the top ten.

The TCR originated in a woman aged 25 to 45 with HIV. Specimen: unsorted PBMCs, collected around 2.7 years before starting antiretroviral therapy. Here the chain combines TRBV7-2 and TRBJ2-3; 8 junctional bases match TRBD2. This receptor carries the CDR3 CASTGRGGFTDTQYF. The nucleotide sequence reads TGTGCCAGCACCGGGAGGGGGGGCTTCACAGATACGCAGTATTTT.